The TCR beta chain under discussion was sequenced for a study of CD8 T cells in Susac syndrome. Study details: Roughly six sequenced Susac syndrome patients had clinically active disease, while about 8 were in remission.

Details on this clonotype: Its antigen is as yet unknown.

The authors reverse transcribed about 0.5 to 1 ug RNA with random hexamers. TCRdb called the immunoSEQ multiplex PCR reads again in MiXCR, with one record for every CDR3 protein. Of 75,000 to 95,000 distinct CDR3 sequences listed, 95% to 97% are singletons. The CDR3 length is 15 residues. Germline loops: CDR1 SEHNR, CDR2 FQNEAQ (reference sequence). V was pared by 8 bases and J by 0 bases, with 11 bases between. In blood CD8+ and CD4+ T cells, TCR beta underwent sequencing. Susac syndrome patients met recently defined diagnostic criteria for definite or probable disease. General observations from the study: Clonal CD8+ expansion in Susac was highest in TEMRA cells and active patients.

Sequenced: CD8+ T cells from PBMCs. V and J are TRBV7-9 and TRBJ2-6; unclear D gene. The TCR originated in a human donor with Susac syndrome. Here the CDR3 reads CASGRLSSGANVLTF. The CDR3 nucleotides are TGTGCCAGCGGACGGCTAAGCTCTGGGGCCAACGTCCTGACTTTC.